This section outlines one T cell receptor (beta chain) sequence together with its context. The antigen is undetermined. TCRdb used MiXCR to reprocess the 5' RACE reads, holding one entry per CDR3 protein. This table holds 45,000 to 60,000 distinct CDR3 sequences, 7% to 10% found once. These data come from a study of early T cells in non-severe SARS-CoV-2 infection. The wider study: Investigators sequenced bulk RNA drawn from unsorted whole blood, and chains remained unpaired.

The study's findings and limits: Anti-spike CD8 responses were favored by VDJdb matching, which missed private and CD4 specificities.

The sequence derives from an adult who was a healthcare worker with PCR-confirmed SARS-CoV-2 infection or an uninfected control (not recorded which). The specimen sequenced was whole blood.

The CDR3 bases are TGCAGTGTAACCCAGGGCGGAAACACCATATATTTT. It yields the protein CSVTQGGNTIYF. The chain recombines TRBV20-1 with TRBJ1-3; D is perhaps TRBD1 (5 bases). CDR1 is DFQATT and CDR2 is SNEGSKA in the germline V gene (reference sequence). The CDR3 consists of 12 residues. Trimming removed 7 bases from V and 4 bases from J, with 11 bases in between.